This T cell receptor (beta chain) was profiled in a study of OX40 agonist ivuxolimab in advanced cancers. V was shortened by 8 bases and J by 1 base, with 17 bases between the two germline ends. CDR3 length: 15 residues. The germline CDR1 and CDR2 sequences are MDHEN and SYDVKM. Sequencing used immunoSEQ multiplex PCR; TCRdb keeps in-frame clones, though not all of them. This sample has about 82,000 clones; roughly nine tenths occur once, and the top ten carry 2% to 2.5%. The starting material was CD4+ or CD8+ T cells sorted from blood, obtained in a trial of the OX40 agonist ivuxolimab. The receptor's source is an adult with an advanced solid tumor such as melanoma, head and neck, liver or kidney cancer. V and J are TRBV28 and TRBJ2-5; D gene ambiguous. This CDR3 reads CASATRHQIQETQYF. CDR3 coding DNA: TGTGCCAGCGCCACCCGGCACCAGATCCAAGAGACCCAGTACTTC.